One and the same sample provided the 30 T cell receptor beta chains below, sequenced in a study of Graves' ophthalmopathy and Graves' hyperthyroidism. TCR beta CDR3 regions were amplified from RNA transcripts. The first round was an RT-PCR with HTBI primers, and the second round was a multiplex PCR. Using its own MiXCR run on the multiplex PCR reads, TCRdb lists one record per CDR3 protein. The sample yields approximately 460,000 distinct CDR3 sequences, roughly 14% seen once. Sequenced material: blood. These receptors all stem from a woman in her twenties or thirties with Graves' ophthalmopathy.

This clonotype came up many times. The gene calls are TRBV5-1 and TRBJ1-2; D is ambiguous. V was clipped by 4 bases and J by 5 bases, with 9 bases between them. The germline V gene encodes CDR1 SGHRS and CDR2 YFSETQ. CDR3 length equals 12 residues. The CDR3 protein is CASSPARYGYTF. The CDR3 DNA is TGCGCCAGCAGCCCCGCACGTTATGGCTACACCTTC.

Many counts were recorded for this clonotype. The rearrangement uses TRBV6-1 and TRBJ1-1; 8 bases align to TRBD1. This CDR3 contains 15 residues. Looked up from germline, CDR1 is MNHNS and CDR2 is SASEGT. Losses at the gene ends were 6 bases for V and 0 bases for J; bases not matched to a gene: 6. The DNA for the CDR3 is TGTGCCAGCAGACGGGACAGGTACTTGAACACTGAAGCTTTCTTT. Residues: CASRRDRYLNTEAFF.

In its sample, this clonotype was seen many times. The genes are TRBV15 and TRBJ2-2; 8 bases map to TRBD1. The CDR3 runs to 17 residues. Germline V gene data show CDR1 as LNHNV and CDR2 as YYDKDF (reference sequence). Trimming took 2 bases from V and 3 from J; bases not matched to a gene: 8. The CDR3 DNA reads TGTGCCACCAGCAGACCATACAGGGGGATCCACACCGGGGAGCTGTTTTTT. Amino acid sequence: CATSRPYRGIHTGELFF.

This clonotype was counted a few times. V usage is TRBV9 and J usage is TRBJ1-5; D unclear. V was pared by 3 bases and J by 4 bases, with 14 bases between. In germline, CDR1 is SGDLS, CDR2 YYNGEE. The CDR3 is made up of 15 amino acids. Here the CDR3 DNA reads TGTGCCAGCAGCGCCGAGGCTACTCTTAATCAGCCCCAGCATTTT. As protein: CASSAEATLNQPQHF.

There are many counts of this clonotype. This chain links TRBV6-1 with TRBJ2-2, with 8 bases that match TRBD1. This CDR3 has 15 amino acids. Germline V gene data show CDR1 as MNHNS and CDR2 as SASEGT. V was pared by 7 bases and J by 3 bases, with 7 bases of the junction left unmatched. In nucleotides, the CDR3 is TGTGCCAGCATCTCAGGGGGCGCTTACACCGGGGAGCTGTTTTTT. Translated: CASISGGAYTGELFF.

In regard to this clonotype: A read error is possible here, since a much larger clone lies one base away. The chain has TRBV24-1 and TRBJ2-5; TRBD1 matches at 7 bases. V lost 4 bases to trimming and J lost 7 bases; unmatched junction nucleotides: 17. CDR3 length equals 17 residues. Germline CDR1 and CDR2: KGHDR and SFDVKD. The CDR3 sequence is CATSERQGRRPHMTQYF. CDR3 in DNA: TGTGCCACCAGTGAACGACAGGGACGGAGGCCTCATATGACCCAGTACTTC.

Ten or more counts support this clonotype. The CDR3 bases are TGCAGTGCCACTTTAGACTACGAGCAGTACTTC. This codes for CSATLDYEQYF. The chain couples TRBV20-1 to TRBJ2-7; D gene uncertain. The CDR3 consists of 11 residues. Trimming removed 6 bases from V and 3 bases from J, with 9 bases in between. Germline CDR1 DFQATT, CDR2 SNEGSKA (reference sequence).

This clonotype has a count of ten or more. This chain connects TRBV4-1 to TRBJ2-7; the D is unclear. CDR1 is MGHRA, CDR2 YSYEKL, per germline. Trimming took 1 base from V and 2 from J, leaving 12 bases between them. CDR3 length: 15 amino acids. The CDR3 DNA reads as TGCGCCAGCAGCCAAGCCGCTCAGAGCGCCTACGAGCAGTACTTC. This translates into CASSQAAQSAYEQYF.

This clonotype was seen repeatedly, ten times or more. This chain joins TRBV30 and TRBJ1-3; 9 bases are shared with TRBD1. Trimming cost V 5 bases and J 5 bases; bases outside gene matches: 10. The CDR3 has 15 residues. Germline V lookup: CDR1 GTSNPN, CDR2 SVGIG (reference sequence). The CDR3 DNA follows: TGTGCCTGGGAGATGGACAGGGGTGGTAGAAACACCATATATTTT. Translating gives CAWEMDRGGRNTIYF.

This chain joins TRBV7-6 and TRBJ2-7, with 7 nucleotides matching TRBD2. The CDR3 is 15 amino acids. Trimming cost V 5 bases and J 1 base; bases outside gene matches: 8. The germline V gene has CDR1 SGHVS and CDR2 FNYEAQ. The CDR3 spells CASSPPLAVSYEQYF. DNA of the CDR3: TGTGCCAGCAGCCCACCCCTAGCGGTATCCTACGAGCAGTACTTC.

This clonotype has at least ten counts. The chain has TRBV20-1 and TRBJ2-5; 16 bases line up with TRBD2. Germline CDR1 and CDR2: DFQATT and SNEGSKA (reference sequence). After removal of 0 bases from V and 2 bases from J, the junction contained 9 bases not matched to a gene. The CDR3 sequence is 19 residues long. The CDR3 DNA sequence: TGCAGTGCTAGAGATTTGGGACTAGCGGGGGGGCTAAAACAAGAGACCCAGTACTTC. It codes for CSARDLGLAGGLKQETQYF.

This clonotype was counted ten times or more. The V call is TRBV7-8, the J call TRBJ2-5, with no clear D. The CDR3 is made up of 13 amino acids. With 1 base removed from V and 5 bases from J, the gap between germline ends came to 8 bases. Germline-derived CDR1 and CDR2 are SGHVS and FQNEAQ. DNA of the CDR3: TGTGCCAGCAGCTTAGGAGAGGTGGAGACCCAGTACTTC. It specifies CASSLGEVETQYF.

This clonotype was detected many times. V and J are TRBV15 and TRBJ2-6; 9 bases fit TRBD1. The CDR3 sequence is 17 residues long. Germline V gene sequence: CDR1 LNHNV, CDR2 YYDKDF (reference sequence). Unmatched junction bases numbered 5, after V lost 5 bases and J lost 0 bases. CDR3 in amino acids: CATSGWTGDSGANVLTF. The CDR3 DNA reads TGTGCCACCAGCGGATGGACAGGGGACTCTGGGGCCAACGTCCTGACTTTC.

The sample holds a few counts of this clonotype. This rearrangement joins TRBV18 to TRBJ2-5; D unresolved. The V gene's germline CDR1 is KGHSH and CDR2 LQKENI. The CDR3 sequence is 14 residues long. Between the trimmed V and J ends, which lost 3 bases and 1 base, there was a span of 9 bases. CDR3 loop: CASSPKTAQETQYF. In nucleotides, the CDR3 is TGTGCCAGCTCACCGAAGACGGCCCAAGAGACCCAGTACTTC.

This clonotype was picked up a small number of times. V usage is TRBV4-2 and J usage is TRBJ2-7; D possibly uses TRBD1 or TRBD2 (5 bases each). V was pared by 3 bases and J by 3 bases, with 12 bases between. Germline-derived CDR1 and CDR2 are LGHNA and YNFKEQ. CDR3 length: 14 residues. The DNA for the CDR3 is TGTGCCAGCAGCCAGACCGCAGGGAGCTACGAGCAGTACTTC. It encodes CASSQTAGSYEQYF.

This clonotype occurred a few times. The rearrangement joins TRBV7-9 to TRBJ1-1; maybe TRBD1 (5 bases). Germline V gene lookup returns CDR1 SEHNR and CDR2 FQNEAQ (reference sequence). The V gene lost 5 bases and the J gene lost 1 base, with 14 bases spanning the gap. The CDR3 is 15 amino acids. This CDR3 is CASSPGRGTNTEAFF. The CDR3 DNA follows: TGTGCCAGCAGCCCAGGGAGGGGCACGAACACTGAAGCTTTCTTT. Looking up the rest from reference TRBV7-9 and TRBJ1-1 gives the full variable domain: DTGVSQNPRHKITKRGQNVTFRCDPISEHNRLYWYRQTLGQGPEFLTYFQNEAQLEKSRLLSDRFSAERPKGSFSTLEIQRTEQGDSAMYLCASSPGRGTNTEAFFGQGTRLTVV.

This sequence joins TRBV7-8 and TRBJ2-6; D gene uncertain. CDR3 size: 17 residues. Between the trimmed V and J ends, which lost 0 bases and 0 bases, there was a span of 9 bases. Per germline, CDR1 SGHVS and CDR2 FQNEAQ. The CDR3: CASSLATANSGANVLTF. The CDR3 bases are TGTGCCAGCAGCTTAGCGACTGCAAACTCTGGGGCCAACGTCCTGACTTTC.

This clonotype was detected many times. The chain uses TRBV13 and TRBJ1-6; D is uncertain. The CDR3 runs to 12 residues. Trimming took off 5 bases at V and 11 bases at J, with 10 bases between the two ends. CDR1 and CDR2 (germline): PRHDT, FYEKMQ (reference sequence). The chain's CDR3 is CASSREIAPLHF. The CDR3, as DNA: TGTGCCAGCAGCCGGGAAATCGCACCCCTCCACTTT.

This clonotype was detected ten times or more. The chain recombines TRBV3-1 with TRBJ2-4, with TRBD2 as a possible D gene (6 bases). V was trimmed by 3 bases and J by 13 bases, leaving 10 bases between them. Germline V gene sequence: CDR1 LGHDT, CDR2 YNNKEL (reference sequence). The CDR3 runs 11 residues. The CDR3 sequence is CASSQGLLQYF. The CDR3 nucleotides read TGTGCCAGCAGCCAGGGACTCCTCCAGTACTTC.

This clonotype was counted at least ten times. CDR3 in DNA: TGTGCCAGTAGTCCCCGAGGAGCGAACACTGAAGCTTTCTTT. Its translation is CASSPRGANTEAFF. This chain uses TRBV18 with TRBJ1-1; D not resolved. The V and J ends lost 9 bases and 1 base respectively, with 15 bases between them. In germline, CDR1 is KGHSH, CDR2 LQKENI. The CDR3 has 14 residues. Based on the CDR3 plus reference TRBV18 and TRBJ1-1, the full variable domain is NAGVMQNPRHLVRRRGQEARLRCSPMKGHSHVYWYRQLPEEGLKFMVYLQKENIIDESGMPKERFSAEFPKEGPSILRIQQVVRGDSAAYFCASSPRGANTEAFFGQGTRLTVV.

The table lists this clonotype with a few counts. The genes are TRBV13 and TRBJ2-3, with 11 bases lining up with TRBD2. This CDR3 has 16 amino acids. The V gene end was trimmed by 4 bases and the J gene end by 2 bases; junction bases not matched to a gene: 5. Germline V CDR1 and CDR2: PRHDT, FYEKMQ (reference sequence). The CDR3 bases are TGTGCCAGCAGCTCCGGGACTAGCGGAAACACAGATACGCAGTATTTT. This encodes CASSSGTSGNTDTQYF.

At least ten counts were recorded for this clonotype. The chain employs TRBV11-1 and TRBJ2-2; D ambiguous. CDR1 and CDR2 from the germline V gene are SGHAT and FQDESV (reference sequence). The CDR3 has 17 amino acids. The V end lost 1 base, the J end lost 4 bases, and 16 bases lay between the germline ends. The CDR3 coding sequence is TGTGCCAGCAGCTTAGACGATTTGCCCGGGCCCACCGGGGAGCTGTTTTTT. It encodes CASSLDDLPGPTGELFF.

This clonotype was observed a handful of times. The chain joins TRBV2 to TRBJ1-6; TRBD1 might be the D (5 bases). Germline loops: CDR1 SNHLY, CDR2 FYNNEI. V lost 5 bases and J lost 7, with 18 bases in between. This CDR3 has 16 residues. The DNA for the CDR3 is TGTGCCAGCAGTTCTCTGCCCCGGGGGGTGAATTCACCCCTCCACTTT. Amino acids: CASSSLPRGVNSPLHF.

The chain recombines TRBV11-2 with TRBJ2-5; D might be TRBD2 (7 bases). CDR3 length equals 13 residues. Deletions cut 5 bases from V and 5 bases from J, with 12 bases between. CDR1 SGHAT and CDR2 FQNNGV come from the germline V gene. The CDR3 loop reads CASSIGGAETQYF. CDR3 DNA: TGTGCCAGCAGCATAGGGGGGGCGGAGACCCAGTACTTC.

Of note for this clonotype: The junction and the germline gene differ at one end; a read error may be behind it. V usage is TRBV6-4 and J usage is TRBJ1-1; no reliable D call. Germline CDR1 is MRHNA and CDR2 is SNTAGT. The CDR3 totals 15 residues. This CDR3 reads CASSDPTEMNTVAFF. The CDR3 DNA reads as TGCGCCAGCAGTGATCCTACAGAGATGAACACTGTAGCTTTCTTT.

This clonotype came up a few times. The chain combines TRBV11-1 with TRBJ2-2; 9 bases match TRBD2. CDR3 length: 16 residues. Germline V gene lookup returns CDR1 SGHAT and CDR2 FQDESV (reference sequence). With 5 bases clipped from V and 3 bases from J, the junction kept 7 bases outside the gene matches. Here the CDR3 reads CASSPPTSGYTGELFF. CDR3 nucleotides: TGTGCCAGCAGCCCGCCGACTAGCGGTTACACCGGGGAGCTGTTTTTT.

At least ten counts were recorded for this clonotype. The rearrangement joins TRBV20-1 to TRBJ1-2, with D possibly being TRBD1 (5 bases). The CDR3 totals 14 residues. The germline V gene encodes CDR1 DFQATT and CDR2 SNEGSKA (reference sequence). Trimming stripped 3 bases from V and 5 bases from J, with 16 bases between. DNA for the CDR3: TGCAGTGCTAGTCCCGGGGGGAGAGGGTATGGCTACACCTTC. Protein product: CSASPGGRGYGYTF.

In this sample, this clonotype turned up many times. The chain has TRBV20-1 and TRBJ2-7, with D perhaps TRBD1 (6 bases). V lost 6 bases to trimming and J lost 0 bases, with 15 bases between them. Germline CDR1 is DFQATT and CDR2 is SNEGSKA (reference sequence). This CDR3 has 14 amino acids. The CDR3 region has the DNA TGCAGTGCCCCCTCCCAGGGGAGCTCCTACGAGCAGTACTTC. Its protein is CSAPSQGSSYEQYF.

In its sample, this clonotype was seen many times. The chain has TRBV28 and TRBJ1-2; possible D gene TRBD1, 5 bases. V was clipped by 6 bases and J by 8 bases, with 13 bases between them. Germline values: CDR1 MDHEN, CDR2 SYDVKM. There are 12 residues in the CDR3. CDR3 DNA sequence: TGTGCCAGCAGGCTTCCCGGACAAGGCTACACCTTC. Its translation: CASRLPGQGYTF.

This clonotype was seen only a few times. A much larger clone differs from this one at a single base, so this may be a read error. The chain couples TRBV19 to TRBJ2-2, with 7 bases lining up with TRBD2. This CDR3 is 15 amino acids long. CDR1 and CDR2 (germline): LNHDA, SQIVND (reference sequence). The CDR3 DNA reads as TGTGCCAGCAGAACTAGCGAGCTGAACACCGGGGAGCTGTGTTTT. Translating it yields CASRTSELNTGELCF.